A single sample gave rise to the 22 T cell receptor beta chains below, sequenced in a study of cytomegalovirus exposure and HLA in healthy donors. Using immunoSEQ multiplex PCR, the repertoire was profiled, and TCRdb retains in-frame clones only, with some absent. The sample holds about 240,000 clones, approximately 86% seen once. The sequenced sample was PBMCs. These receptors came from a woman aged 25 to 39 in good health and CMV-seropositive.

V is TRBV5-5 and J is TRBJ2-1; 8 nucleotides line up with TRBD2. Germline CDR1 is SGHKS and CDR2 is YYEKEE (reference sequence). The CDR3 covers 16 residues. The trim removed 0 bases at V and 5 bases at J, leaving 7 bases unmatched. The CDR3 spells CASSLVRAGEDNEQFF. For the CDR3, the DNA is TGTGCCAGCAGCTTGGTTCGAGCGGGAGAGGACAATGAGCAGTTCTTC.

The chain couples TRBV5-1 to TRBJ1-4, with D tentatively TRBD1 (6 bases). Per the germline V gene, CDR1 is SGHRS and CDR2 is YFSETQ. V was clipped by 7 bases and J by 5 bases, with 18 bases between them. The CDR3 is made up of 15 amino acids. In DNA form, the CDR3 reads TGCGCCAGCGGCCAAACAGGGACCCTCAATGAAAAACTGTTTTTT. Protein product: CASGQTGTLNEKLFF.

The chain combines TRBV5-4 with TRBJ2-7; D gene unclear. Trimming removed 1 base from V and 0 bases from J, with 8 bases in between. The germline gives CDR1 SGHNT, CDR2 YYREEE (reference sequence). The CDR3 is made up of 14 amino acids. DNA of the CDR3: TGTGCCAGCAGCTTGTTTGGTAGCTCCTACGAGCAGTACTTC. Translation: CASSLFGSSYEQYF. The whole variable domain, remainder taken from reference TRBV5-4 and TRBJ2-7, is ETGVTQSPTHLIKTRGQQVTLRCSSQSGHNTVSWYQQALGQGPQFIFQYYREEENGRGNFPPRFSGLQFPNYSSELNVNALELDDSALYLCASSLFGSSYEQYFGPGTRLTVT.

The chain employs TRBV18 and TRBJ1-5, with 8 bases fitting TRBD1. Germline CDR1 reads KGHSH; CDR2 reads LQKENI. The CDR3 totals 14 residues. J lost 5 bases, V lost 2 bases, and 2 bases had no gene match. This CDR3 is CASSPSQGDQPQHF. In nucleotides, the CDR3 is TGTGCCAGCTCACCATCACAGGGGGATCAGCCCCAGCATTTT.

The genes are TRBV5-4 and TRBJ1-3; a weak D match, TRBD1 (5 bases). Trimming left V 0 bases short and J 1 base short, with 8 bases between. Germline loops: CDR1 SGHNT, CDR2 YYREEE (reference sequence). The CDR3 has 15 amino acids. The chain's CDR3 is CASSLDRLSGNTIYF. In nucleotides, the CDR3 is TGTGCCAGCAGCTTGGACAGGCTTTCTGGAAACACCATATATTTT.

The genes are TRBV9 and TRBJ2-2; 14 bases line up with TRBD2. V lost 4 bases to trimming and J lost 6 bases; unmatched junction nucleotides: 11. From germline, CDR1 is SGDLS and CDR2 YYNGEE. The CDR3 consists of 18 residues. The CDR3 here is CASSFTGTSGRKAGELFF. The DNA of the CDR3 is TGTGCCAGCAGCTTTACCGGGACTAGCGGGAGAAAGGCCGGGGAGCTGTTTTTT. Variable domain in full (rest from reference TRBV9 and TRBJ2-2): DSGVTQTPKHLITATGQRVTLRCSPRSGDLSVYWYQQSLDQGLQFLIQYYNGEERAKGNILERFSAQQFPDLHSELNLSSLELGDSALYFCASSFTGTSGRKAGELFFGEGSRLTVL.

The chain combines TRBV29-1 with TRBJ2-5; D gene unclear. The CDR3 is 12 amino acids. The germline gives CDR1 SQVTM, CDR2 ANQGSEA. CDR3 sequence reads: CSAVNSQETQYF. CDR3 sequence (DNA): TGCAGTGCTGTGAACAGCCAAGAGACCCAGTACTTC.

This chain connects TRBV6-1 to TRBJ2-7; TRBD1 agrees at 8 bases. This CDR3 has 13 amino acids. Germline V CDR1 and CDR2: MNHNS, SASEGT. Trimming took 10 bases from V and 6 from J; bases not matched to a gene: 11. CDR3 loop: CATRWSGGLEQYF. The CDR3 region has the DNA TGTGCCACCCGGTGGTCAGGGGGCCTCGAGCAGTACTTC.

This rearrangement joins TRBV19 to TRBJ2-1; TRBD2 agrees at 7 bases. The length of the CDR3 is 14 residues. Germline V lookup: CDR1 LNHDA, CDR2 SQIVND (reference sequence). V lost 3 bases, J lost 9 bases, and 8 bases stayed unmatched. In nucleotides, the CDR3 is TGTGCCAGTAGTATGCGGGAGACCTTCAGTGAGCAGTTCTTC. Encoded protein: CASSMRETFSEQFF.

The genes are TRBV28 and TRBJ2-7; D is perhaps TRBD2 (6 bases). This CDR3 is built from 14 residues. V shed 8 bases and J shed 5 bases, with 19 bases lying between them. In germline, CDR1 is MDHEN, CDR2 SYDVKM. Written as DNA, the CDR3 is TGTGCCAGCCACGCAATACTAGGCGGGGACGAGCAGTACTTC. This encodes CASHAILGGDEQYF. The complete variable domain, with remaining parts taken from reference TRBV28 and TRBJ2-7, reads DVKVTQSSRYLVKRTGEKVFLECVQDMDHENMFWYRQDPGLGLRLIYFSYDVKMKEKGDIPEGYSVSREKKERFSLILESASTNQTSMYLCASHAILGGDEQYFGPGTRLTVT.

The J gene is TRBJ2-1, the V gene TRBV30; TRBD2 matches at 10 bases. With V trimmed by 4 bases and J by 16 bases, 13 bases remained unmatched. The CDR3 contains 13 residues. In germline, CDR1 is GTSNPN, CDR2 SVGIG (reference sequence). CDR3 region: CAWNLAGVLGDFF. The CDR3 nucleotides read TGTGCCTGGAACCTAGCGGGAGTGTTAGGGGATTTCTTC.

The sample holds a few counts of this clone. The rearrangement joins TRBV2 to TRBJ2-2, with D possibly matching TRBD2 (5 bases). Per the germline V gene, CDR1 is SNHLY and CDR2 is FYNNEI. Deletions cut 8 bases from V and 6 bases from J, with 10 bases between. This CDR3 has 12 amino acids. The CDR3 sequence: CASFGVSGELFF. CDR3 nucleotides: TGTGCCAGCTTCGGGGTTTCCGGGGAGCTGTTTTTT.

The chain joins TRBV4-2 to TRBJ2-3; 8 bases align to TRBD2. This CDR3 region has 17 residues. Losses at the gene ends were 0 bases for V and 0 bases for J; bases not matched to a gene: 5. CDR1 and CDR2 from the germline V gene are LGHNA and YNFKEQ. In DNA form, the CDR3 reads TGTGCCAGCAGCCAAGATTTTAGCGGGGTGAGCACAGATACGCAGTATTTT. Amino acid sequence: CASSQDFSGVSTDTQYF.

This chain uses TRBV6-6 with TRBJ1-5; unclear D gene. Germline CDR1 reads MNHNY; CDR2 reads SVGAGI (reference sequence). The CDR3 length is 12 residues. Trimming removed 8 bases at V and 4 bases at J, with 9 bases between. The CDR3 here is CASGRDNQPQHF. For the CDR3, the DNA is TGTGCCAGCGGGAGGGATAATCAGCCCCAGCATTTT.

The chain combines TRBV18 with TRBJ2-7, with a weak D call TRBD1 (5 bases). The CDR3 totals 13 residues. Per the germline V gene, CDR1 is KGHSH and CDR2 is LQKENI. V lost 4 bases and J lost 1, with 8 bases in between. CDR3 sequence (DNA): TGTGCCAGCTCACTTGCAGGGTCCTACGAGCAGTACTTC. The encoded protein is CASSLAGSYEQYF. Full variable domain (rest looked up from reference TRBV18 and TRBJ2-7): NAGVMQNPRHLVRRRGQEARLRCSPMKGHSHVYWYRQLPEEGLKFMVYLQKENIIDESGMPKERFSAEFPKEGPSILRIQQVVRGDSAAYFCASSLAGSYEQYFGPGTRLTVT.

The chain recombines TRBV5-1 with TRBJ2-7, with 10 bases lining up with TRBD1. J gave up 3 bases and V 0 bases, and 3 bases lay outside the gene matches. Germline V CDR1 and CDR2: SGHRS, YFSETQ. The CDR3 spans 15 residues. The DNA of the CDR3 is TGCGCCAGCAGCTTGGGGGGACAGGGGATCTACGAGCAGTACTTC. This gives the protein CASSLGGQGIYEQYF.

This chain connects TRBV6-4 to TRBJ2-3; weak D call: TRBD2 (5 bases). The V gene lost 10 bases and the J gene lost 0 bases, with 20 bases spanning the gap. Germline CDR1 reads MRHNA; CDR2 reads SNTAGT. The CDR3 spans 16 residues. CDR3 nucleotide sequence: TGTGCCACCTCGAGGGTCGCGGCTTCTAGCACAGATACGCAGTATTTT. Residues: CATSRVAASSTDTQYF.

The genes are TRBV28 and TRBJ2-4; 7 bases match TRBD1. The germline V gene encodes CDR1 MDHEN and CDR2 SYDVKM. V shed 5 bases, J shed 0 bases, and the junction held 7 bases outside the gene matches. CDR3 length: 16 residues. CDR3 sequence: CASSPQGTIAKNIQYF. Here the CDR3 DNA reads TGTGCCAGCAGTCCACAGGGGACAATAGCCAAAAACATTCAGTACTTC.

The rearrangement uses TRBV5-1 and TRBJ2-5; D not resolved. V dropped 1 base and J dropped 4 bases, with 14 bases sitting between them. The CDR3 totals 15 residues. Looked up from germline, CDR1 is SGHRS and CDR2 is YFSETQ. As DNA, the CDR3 is TGCGCCAGCAGCTTGAGATCCCTCACGGGAGAGACCCAGTACTTC. Its protein is CASSLRSLTGETQYF.

This rearrangement joins TRBV7-3 to TRBJ2-3; 9 nucleotides line up with TRBD2. The CDR3 consists of 15 residues. Germline loops: CDR1 SGHTA, CDR2 FQGTGA. V was clipped by 3 bases and J by 3 bases; unmatched bases: 4. The CDR3 DNA sequence: TGTGCCAGCAGCTTGATAGCGGGAGTAACAGATACGCAGTATTTT. It yields the protein CASSLIAGVTDTQYF.

This clone occurred a few times. The chain employs TRBV4-1 and TRBJ1-2; tentative D call: TRBD1 (5 bases). CDR3 length: 15 amino acids. In germline, CDR1 is MGHRA, CDR2 YSYEKL. Trimming pared 0 bases from V and 4 bases from J, leaving 12 bases between. The CDR3 loop reads CASSQDSGNSYGYTF. As DNA, the CDR3 is TGCGCCAGCAGCCAAGATTCAGGGAATAGCTATGGCTACACCTTC.

V and J are TRBV7-6 and TRBJ2-7; 7 bases line up with TRBD1. CDR1 SGHVS and CDR2 FNYEAQ come from the germline V gene. The CDR3 consists of 14 residues. The trim removed 5 bases at V and 2 bases at J, leaving 6 bases unmatched. CDR3 coding DNA: TGTGCCAGCAGCCCGGGGACAGACGCCTACGAGCAGTACTTC. It is translated as CASSPGTDAYEQYF.